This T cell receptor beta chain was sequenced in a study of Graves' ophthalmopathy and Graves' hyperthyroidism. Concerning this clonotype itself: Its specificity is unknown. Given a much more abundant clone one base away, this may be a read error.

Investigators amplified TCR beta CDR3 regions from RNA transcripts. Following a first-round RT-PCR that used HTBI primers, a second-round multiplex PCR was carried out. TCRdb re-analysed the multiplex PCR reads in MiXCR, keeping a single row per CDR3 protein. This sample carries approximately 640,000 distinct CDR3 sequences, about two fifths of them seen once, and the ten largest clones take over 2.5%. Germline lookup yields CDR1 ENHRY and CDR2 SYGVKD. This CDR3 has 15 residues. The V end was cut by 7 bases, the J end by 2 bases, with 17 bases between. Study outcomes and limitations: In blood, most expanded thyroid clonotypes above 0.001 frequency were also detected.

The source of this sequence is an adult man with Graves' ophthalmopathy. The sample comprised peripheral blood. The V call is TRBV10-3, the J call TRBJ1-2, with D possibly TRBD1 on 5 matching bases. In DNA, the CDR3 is TGTGCCATCACCCCCGCCGGCAGGACAAACTATGGCTACACCTTC. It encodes CAITPAGRTNYGYTF.